Following are 7 T cell receptor beta chains from one sample sequenced in a study of radiation and T cells in renal cell carcinoma. Some clones are missing from TCRdb's copy, which holds only in-frame ones; the method was immunoSEQ multiplex PCR. The top ten hold approximately 6% of the sample, which has 100,000 to 150,000 clones, about 88% seen once. Time point: blood 2 weeks post-SBRT. Stated treatment: 15 Gy SBRT to primary tumor, nephrectomy 4 weeks later. The sequencing here drew on blood, taken from a patient whose treatment included radiotherapy and nephrectomy. Receptors were obtained from a woman aged 65 to 85 with renal cell carcinoma.

The chain uses TRBV6-1 and TRBJ1-2, with a possible D match to TRBD1 (6 bases). The V and J ends lost 8 bases and 8 bases respectively, with 9 bases between them. The germline V gene encodes CDR1 MNHNS and CDR2 SASEGT. The CDR3 runs 10 residues. The CDR3 nucleotides read TGTGCCAGCGGGGGGCGGGGCTACACCTTC. The encoded protein is CASGGRGYTF.

This clone was observed a single time. The rearrangement joins TRBV30 to TRBJ2-7; 11 nucleotides line up with TRBD2. The germline CDR1 and CDR2 sequences are GTSNPN and SVGIG (reference sequence). The CDR3 has 13 residues. The trim removed 0 bases at V and 6 bases at J, leaving 1 base unmatched. CDR3 sequence (DNA): TGTGCCTGGAGTGTACTAGCGGGGGTCGAGCAGTACTTC. Its protein is CAWSVLAGVEQYF.

The table lists this clone with a count of one. The chain carries TRBV19 and TRBJ2-5, with D maybe TRBD2 (6 bases). V lost 9 bases and J lost 5, with 13 bases in between. The V gene's germline CDR1 is LNHDA and CDR2 SQIVND (reference sequence). The CDR3 covers 12 residues. The CDR3 DNA is TGTGCCAGCGGGAGCCCTTGGGAGACCCAGTACTTC. Translation gives CASGSPWETQYF.

The chain uses TRBV5-1 and TRBJ2-5, with D tentatively TRBD1 (5 bases). Per germline, CDR1 SGHRS and CDR2 YFSETQ. This CDR3 region has 15 residues. Trimming removed 4 bases at V and 1 base at J, with 14 bases between. The CDR3 sequence: CASSLFSTVQETQYF. In nucleotides, the CDR3 is TGCGCCAGCAGCCTATTCTCGACAGTCCAAGAGACCCAGTACTTC. The full variable domain, completed using reference TRBV5-1 and TRBJ2-5, is KAGVTQTPRYLIKTRGQQVTLSCSPISGHRSVSWYQQTPGQGLQFLFEYFSETQRNKGNFPGRFSGRQFSNSRSEMNVSTLELGDSALYLCASSLFSTVQETQYFGPGTRLLVL.

The V and J genes are TRBV9 and TRBJ2-5, with 9 positions matching TRBD1. The CDR3 covers 15 residues. V dropped 3 bases and J dropped 3; count of bases not matched to a gene: 6. CDR1 is SGDLS and CDR2 is YYNGEE in the germline V gene. CDR3 protein: CASSATGTGKETQYF. CDR3 nucleotides: TGTGCCAGCAGCGCCACCGGGACAGGGAAAGAGACCCAGTACTTC.

J is TRBJ1-6 and V is TRBV27; D may be TRBD1 (6 bases). CDR1 and CDR2 (germline): MNHEY, SMNVEV (reference sequence). CDR3 length equals 15 residues. The ends were cut back, 3 bases at V and 10 bases at J, with 16 bases in the middle. The CDR3 DNA follows: TGTGCCAGCAGTTTCCAAGGACAGTTCGGCTCACCCCTCCACTTT. This codes for CASSFQGQFGSPLHF.

The chain joins TRBV5-6 to TRBJ1-5, with 7 bases matching TRBD1. The CDR3 loop spans 14 amino acids. Germline assignment: CDR1 SGHDT and CDR2 YYEEEE. The ends lost 4 bases at V and 2 bases at J; junction bases unmatched: 3. The CDR3 DNA reads as TGTGCCAGCAGCGACGACAGGGGCAATCAGCCCCAGCATTTT. Protein sequence: CASSDDRGNQPQHF. Looking up the rest from reference TRBV5-6 and TRBJ1-5 gives the full variable domain: DAGVTQSPTHLIKTRGQQVTLRCSPKSGHDTVSWYQQALGQGPQFIFQYYEEEERQRGNFPDRFSGHQFPNYSSELNVNALLLGDSALYLCASSDDRGNQPQHFGDGTRLSIL.